This T cell receptor beta chain was identified in a study of T cell repertoires in cytomegalovirus infection. Study summary: It was the public TCR beta signatures that indicated both CMV infection and matching HLA type. Study observations and caveats: Carriers of CMV plus the relevant HLA were identified by cumulative public TCR beta family frequency. The ex vivo response was dominated by HLA-C-restricted CMV-specific TCR beta clonotypes.

This clonotype was detected ten times or more. Its antigen is not known. This CDR3 region has 15 residues. Trimming cost V 6 bases and J 7 bases; bases outside gene matches: 8. TCRdb re-analysed the reads in MiXCR, keeping a single row per CDR3 protein. The data show a few hundred thousand distinct CDR3 sequences, 26% seen once. The chain is built from TRBV12-3 or TRBV12-4 and TRBJ1-6; 8 bases are shared with TRBD1. The sequence was collected from a human donor in good health (CMV status not recorded). Some clones in this sample may be carry-over from other donors' samples. The specimen sequenced was PBMCs. The CDR3 DNA follows: TGTGCCAGCAGCCTAACCGGACAGGGAAATTCACCCCTCCACTTT. Encoded protein: CASSLTGQGNSPLHF.